This entry lists 2 T cell receptor beta chains sequenced from one sample in a study of blood T cells in healthy people across ages. Primed by a sample-barcoded 5' primer and a J-beta primer mix, a second PCR proceeded for about 7 to 11 cycles. MiXCR, applied by TCRdb to the 5' RACE reads, yields one record per CDR3 protein. Altogether about 1 million distinct CDR3 sequences are present, 45% being singletons, with the ten largest covering 18%. The sample was blood. The receptors were gathered from a woman in her fifties or sixties in good health.

This clonotype was observed a few times. V is TRBV6-6 and J is TRBJ2-1; TRBD2 agrees at 7 bases. Germline CDR1 reads MNHNY; CDR2 reads SVGAGI (reference sequence). J gave up 3 bases and V 4 bases, and 9 bases lay outside the gene matches. The CDR3 spans 16 residues. Here the CDR3 reads CASSWSSGGIYNEQFF. The CDR3, as DNA: TGTGCCAGCAGTTGGAGCTCGGGAGGAATCTACAATGAGCAGTTCTTC.

V and J are TRBV6-1 and TRBJ2-5; 8 nucleotides agree with TRBD2. From germline, CDR1 is MNHNS and CDR2 SASEGT. CDR3 length: 15 amino acids. The trim removed 3 bases at V and 5 bases at J, leaving 8 bases unmatched. The chain's CDR3 is CASSEGLGDGETQYF. In DNA, the CDR3 is TGTGCCAGCAGTGAGGGACTAGGGGACGGGGAGACCCAGTACTTC.